This TCR beta chain originates from a study of Ad26.COV2.S vaccination and SARS-CoV-2 variants. Study-level findings and limits: Placebo and vaccine recipients had non-spike TCR breadth that was similar. Total T cell responses may have been underestimated by the TCR breadth and depth analyses.

The data were produced by immunoSEQ multiplex PCR, yet TCRdb's version contains in-frame clones alone and is incomplete. The data contain 85,000 to 120,000 clones, around three quarters of them singletons. Trimming shortened V by 6 bases and J by 4 bases, and 12 bases separated the two germline ends. The CDR3 sequence is 13 residues long. Germline CDR1 is MNHEY and CDR2 is SVGAGI. Remarks on this clone: Its antigen is still unknown.

Sequencing was performed on peripheral blood, taken after recovery from COVID-19. The TCR sequence derives from a human donor who had recovered from COVID-19. V gene TRBV6-5 combines with J gene TRBJ1-2; D may be TRBD1 (6 bases). The chain's CDR3 is CASRKQGSYGYTF. For the CDR3, the DNA is TGTGCCAGCAGAAAACAGGGATCCTATGGCTACACCTTC.